This passage covers 21 T cell receptor beta chains from one sample sequenced in a study of beta chain features in type 1 diabetes. What was sequenced were expressed TCRB transcripts, since all of the isolated RNA had been reverse transcribed. Here immunoSEQ multiplex PCR was the method, and the copy in TCRdb shows in-frame clones only, minus some. The data show 200,000 to 250,000 clones, over 9.5% seen once. Material for sequencing was naive CD4+ T cells from blood. The receptors stem from a woman younger than 35 in good health.

This clone was counted a few times. The V gene is TRBV7-9, the J gene TRBJ2-7, with TRBD1 identical over 7 bases. The CDR3 length is 15 residues. V lost 7 bases, J lost 4 bases, and 13 bases stayed unmatched. Germline loops: CDR1 SEHNR, CDR2 FQNEAQ (reference sequence). DNA for the CDR3: TGTGCCAGCACCACCATGGACAGGACTTCTTACGAGCAGTACTTC. Protein: CASTTMDRTSYEQYF. Supplemented by reference TRBV7-9 and TRBJ2-7, the full variable domain reads DTGVSQNPRHKITKRGQNVTFRCDPISEHNRLYWYRQTLGQGPEFLTYFQNEAQLEKSRLLSDRFSAERPKGSFSTLEIQRTEQGDSAMYLCASTTMDRTSYEQYFGPGTRLTVT.

The chain carries TRBV7-9 and TRBJ1-6, with TRBD1 identical over 9 bases. The CDR3 runs to 15 residues. Germline V gene data show CDR1 as SEHNR and CDR2 as FQNEAQ (reference sequence). V was pared by 0 bases and J by 9 bases, with 3 bases of the junction left unmatched. CDR3 nucleotides: TGTGCCAGCAGCTTAGCACAGGGGGCTTCTTCACCCCTCCACTTT. Its protein product is CASSLAQGASSPLHF.

The chain employs TRBV6-5 and TRBJ2-1; TRBD2 agrees at 8 bases. V lost 4 bases and J lost 6; bases outside the gene matches: 11. The germline CDR1 and CDR2 sequences are MNHEY and SVGAGI. The CDR3 is made up of 16 amino acids. CDR3: CASSFRRGVLGNEQFF. For the CDR3, the DNA is TGTGCCAGCAGTTTCCGGCGGGGGGTTCTCGGCAATGAGCAGTTCTTC.

V and J are TRBV7-2 and TRBJ1-1; 7 bases map to TRBD1. With V trimmed by 3 bases and J by 1 base, 2 bases remained unmatched. The CDR3 is made up of 14 amino acids. CDR1 is SGHTA and CDR2 is FQGNSA in the germline V gene. Here the CDR3 DNA reads TGTGCCAGCAGCTTTGCAGGGGGGAACACTGAAGCTTTCTTT. This sequence encodes CASSFAGGNTEAFF.

The rearrangement uses TRBV7-9 and TRBJ2-1; D is unclear. The germline V gene has CDR1 SEHNR and CDR2 FQNEAQ (reference sequence). The CDR3 runs to 12 residues. V lost 3 bases and J lost 6, with 6 bases in between. The CDR3 loop is CASSLNTNEQFF. CDR3 coding DNA: TGTGCCAGCAGCTTGAACACCAATGAGCAGTTCTTC.

The chain joins TRBV6-1 to TRBJ1-5; 9 bases are a match to TRBD1. The CDR3 spans 16 residues. CDR1 and CDR2 (germline): MNHNS, SASEGT. V shed 2 bases and J 8 bases; nucleotides not matched to a gene: 10. CDR3 DNA: TGTGCCAGCAGTGAAAGGGGGCGGTGGACAGGGGAGCCCCAGCATTTT. Its translation is CASSERGRWTGEPQHF.

This clone was found a few times. The V gene is TRBV5-4, the J gene TRBJ2-1, with a possible D match to TRBD2 (5 bases). CDR3 size: 16 residues. Deletions cut 4 bases from V and 2 bases from J, with 16 bases between. CDR1 SGHNT and CDR2 YYREEE come from the germline V gene (reference sequence). CDR3 region: CASSPPARRAYNEQFF. In DNA, the CDR3 is TGTGCCAGCAGCCCGCCAGCTAGGCGGGCCTACAATGAGCAGTTCTTC.

V gene TRBV19 combines with J gene TRBJ1-1; 8 nucleotides agree with TRBD1. This CDR3 is 17 amino acids long. Germline V CDR1 and CDR2: LNHDA, SQIVND (reference sequence). V gave up 5 bases and J gave up 3 bases; unmatched junction bases: 14. The CDR3 region is CASSPNRDRLRDTEAFF. The CDR3 coding sequence is TGTGCCAGTAGTCCTAACCGGGACAGGCTACGTGACACTGAAGCTTTCTTT.

This sequence joins TRBV2 and TRBJ2-5; weak D call: TRBD2 (5 bases). Looked up from germline, CDR1 is SNHLY and CDR2 is FYNNEI. Trimming took off 2 bases at V and 4 bases at J, with 8 bases between the two ends. There are 13 residues in the CDR3. CDR3 nucleotides: TGTGCCAGCAGTGAAACCGAGGGAGAGACCCAGTACTTC. The encoded protein is CASSETEGETQYF.

This chain joins TRBV2 and TRBJ2-5; 11 bases align to TRBD2. Germline CDR1 is SNHLY and CDR2 is FYNNEI. The CDR3 runs to 14 residues. After removal of 6 bases from V and 10 bases from J, the junction contained 10 bases not matched to a gene. The DNA of the CDR3 is TGTGCCAGCAGCCTAGCGGGAGGCCCCAGTGACCAGTACTTC. The encoded protein is CASSLAGGPSDQYF.

This clone has just a few counts. The rearrangement uses TRBV19 and TRBJ2-1, with TRBD1 as a possible D gene (6 bases). From germline, CDR1 is LNHDA and CDR2 SQIVND (reference sequence). V was trimmed by 4 bases and J by 4 bases, leaving 17 bases between them. CDR3 length: 16 residues. CDR3 DNA sequence: TGTGCCAGTAGTAGTGGGACACAGAAAATATACAATGAGCAGTTCTTC. It is translated as CASSSGTQKIYNEQFF. The variable domain in full, completed from reference TRBV19 and TRBJ2-1, reads DGGITQSPKYLFRKEGQNVTLSCEQNLNHDAMYWYRQDPGQGLRLIYYSQIVNDFQKGDIAEGYSVSREKKESFPLTVTSAQKNPTAFYLCASSSGTQKIYNEQFFGPGTRLTVL.

The rearrangement links TRBV9 to TRBJ2-6; D is possibly TRBD2 (6 bases). The CDR3 is 15 amino acids. V lost 1 base and J 2 bases, leaving 7 bases between the germline ends. Germline lookup yields CDR1 SGDLS and CDR2 YYNGEE. The CDR3 sequence: CASSVRGTGANVLTF. The CDR3 coding sequence is TGTGCCAGCAGCGTACGCGGGACTGGGGCCAACGTCCTGACTTTC.

The table lists this clone with a few counts. Other nucleotide sequences in the sample specify the same CDR3. The chain carries TRBV15 and TRBJ2-5, with TRBD2 matching 8 bases. The CDR3 totals 16 residues. Germline V lookup: CDR1 LNHNV, CDR2 YYDKDF (reference sequence). Trimming at V came to 1 base and at J to 1 base, leaving 5 bases not matched to a gene. CDR3 DNA sequence: TGTGCCACCAGCAGAGGGACTAGCAGCTTCCAAGAGACCCAGTACTTC. Amino acid sequence: CATSRGTSSFQETQYF.

The chain uses TRBV28 and TRBJ1-1; D not resolved. Looked up from germline, CDR1 is MDHEN and CDR2 is SYDVKM. CDR3 length: 15 residues. The V end was cut by 2 bases, the J end by 2 bases, with 12 bases between. Written as DNA, the CDR3 is TGTGCCAGCAGTTTAGGCGGGGTTTCAAACACTGAAGCTTTCTTT. Amino acid sequence: CASSLGGVSNTEAFF.

This clone was counted only a few times. The genes are TRBV27 and TRBJ2-7; 7 bases are shared with TRBD2. CDR3 length: 15 amino acids. Losses at the gene ends were 4 bases for V and 2 bases for J; bases not matched to a gene: 8. The germline gives CDR1 MNHEY, CDR2 SMNVEV (reference sequence). The CDR3 nucleotides are TGTGCCAGCAGTTCCCCGATGGGGGGGGCCTACGAGCAGTACTTC. This sequence encodes CASSSPMGGAYEQYF.

This clone was counted only a few times. The rearrangement uses TRBV10-3 and TRBJ1-1; 7 nucleotides align to TRBD1. The junction had 8 bases not matched to a gene; V was cut back by 10 bases and J by 0 bases. CDR1 is ENHRY, CDR2 SYGVKD, per germline. This CDR3 is 14 amino acids long. The CDR3 region is CATRTGTMNTEAFF. The CDR3, as DNA: TGTGCCACCAGGACAGGAACCATGAACACTGAAGCTTTCTTT.

The chain employs TRBV5-1 and TRBJ2-5; the D gene is possibly TRBD1 (5 bases). Trimming removed 0 bases from V and 0 bases from J, with 15 bases in between. This CDR3 spans 17 amino acids. Germline values: CDR1 SGHRS, CDR2 YFSETQ. The CDR3 loop is CASSLDLGPPNQETQYF. CDR3 DNA: TGCGCCAGCAGCTTGGATTTGGGGCCGCCGAACCAAGAGACCCAGTACTTC.

The rearrangement uses TRBV7-2 and TRBJ1-4; 7 bases map to TRBD1. The V and J ends lost 3 bases and 13 bases, in that order; junction bases with no gene match: 14. This CDR3 region has 15 residues. Germline CDR1 reads SGHTA; CDR2 reads FQGNSA. CDR3 amino acids: CASSFLGTGASALFF. CDR3 nucleotides: TGTGCCAGCAGCTTCCTAGGTACAGGGGCGTCGGCACTGTTTTTT.

Only a few counts were recorded for this clone. The CDR3 bases are TGTGCCAGCAGCTTGTGGAACAGGGCCTATGATCAGCCCCAGCATTTT. As protein: CASSLWNRAYDQPQHF. The J gene is TRBJ1-5, the V gene TRBV5-6; tentative D call: TRBD1 (6 bases). The CDR3 has 16 amino acids. V lost 1 base and J lost 5, with 16 bases in between. Germline lookup yields CDR1 SGHDT and CDR2 YYEEEE.

In this sample, this clone turned up a few times. Germline and junction disagree at one end, which may indicate a read error. The CDR3 sequence: CSVQETGGAHYGYTF. The CDR3 bases are TGCAGCGTTCAAGAAACAGGGGGCGCCCACTATGGCTACACCTTC. The chain combines TRBV29-1 with TRBJ1-2; 9 bases agree with TRBD1. Germline CDR1 and CDR2: SQVTM and ANQGSEA. The CDR3 is 15 amino acids.

V is TRBV28 and J is TRBJ1-6; 8 nucleotides align to TRBD1. CDR1 MDHEN and CDR2 SYDVKM come from the germline V gene. Trimming took 3 bases from V and 6 from J; bases not matched to a gene: 1. CDR3 length equals 14 residues. CDR3 sequence reads: CASSLGQANSPLHF. Written as DNA, the CDR3 is TGTGCCAGCAGTTTGGGACAGGCTAATTCACCCCTCCACTTT. Complete variable domain (other parts from reference TRBV28 and TRBJ1-6): DVKVTQSSRYLVKRTGEKVFLECVQDMDHENMFWYRQDPGLGLRLIYFSYDVKMKEKGDIPEGYSVSREKKERFSLILESASTNQTSMYLCASSLGQANSPLHFGNGTRLTVT.